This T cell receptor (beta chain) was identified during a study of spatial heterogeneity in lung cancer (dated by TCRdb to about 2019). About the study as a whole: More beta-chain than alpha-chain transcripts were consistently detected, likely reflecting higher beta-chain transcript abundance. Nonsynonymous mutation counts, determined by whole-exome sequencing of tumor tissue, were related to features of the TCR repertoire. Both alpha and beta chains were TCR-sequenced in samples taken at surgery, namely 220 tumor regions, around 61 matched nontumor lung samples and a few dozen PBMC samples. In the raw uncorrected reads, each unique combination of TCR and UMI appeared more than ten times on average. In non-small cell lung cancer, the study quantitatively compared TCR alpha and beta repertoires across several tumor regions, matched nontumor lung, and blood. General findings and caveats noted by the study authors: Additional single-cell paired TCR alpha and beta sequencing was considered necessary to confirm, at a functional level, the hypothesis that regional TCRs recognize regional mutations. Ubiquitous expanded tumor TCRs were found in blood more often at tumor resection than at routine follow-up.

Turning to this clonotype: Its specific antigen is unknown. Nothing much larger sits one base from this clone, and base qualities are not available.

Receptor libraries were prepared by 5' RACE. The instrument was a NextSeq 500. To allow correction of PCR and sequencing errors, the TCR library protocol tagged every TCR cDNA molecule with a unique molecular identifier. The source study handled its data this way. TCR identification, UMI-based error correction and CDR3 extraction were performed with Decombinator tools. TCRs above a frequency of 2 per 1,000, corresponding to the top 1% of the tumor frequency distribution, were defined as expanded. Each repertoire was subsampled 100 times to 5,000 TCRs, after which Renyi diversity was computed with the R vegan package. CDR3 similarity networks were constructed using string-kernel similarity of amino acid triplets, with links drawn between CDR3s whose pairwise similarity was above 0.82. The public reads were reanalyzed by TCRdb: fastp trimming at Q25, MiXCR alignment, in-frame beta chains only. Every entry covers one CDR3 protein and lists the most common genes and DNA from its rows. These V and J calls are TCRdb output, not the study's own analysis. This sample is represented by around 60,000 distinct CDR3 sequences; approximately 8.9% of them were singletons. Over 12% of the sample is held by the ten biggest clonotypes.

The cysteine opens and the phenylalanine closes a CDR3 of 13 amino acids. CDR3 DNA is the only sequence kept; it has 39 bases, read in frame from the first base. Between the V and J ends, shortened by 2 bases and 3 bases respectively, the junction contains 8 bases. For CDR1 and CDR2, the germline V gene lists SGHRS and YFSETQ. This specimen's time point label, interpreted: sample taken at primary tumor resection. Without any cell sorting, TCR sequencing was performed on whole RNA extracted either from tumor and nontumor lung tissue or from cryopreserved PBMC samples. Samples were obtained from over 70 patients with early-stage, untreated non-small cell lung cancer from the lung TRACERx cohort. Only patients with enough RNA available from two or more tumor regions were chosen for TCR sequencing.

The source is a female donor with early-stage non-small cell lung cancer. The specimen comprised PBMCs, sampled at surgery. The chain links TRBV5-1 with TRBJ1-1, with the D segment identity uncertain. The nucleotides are TGCGCCAGCAGCTTAGCGGCAGACACTGAAGCTTTCTTT. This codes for CASSLAADTEAFF.